This is a list of T cell receptor beta chains from one sample in a study of cytomegalovirus exposure and HLA in healthy donors. The data were produced by immunoSEQ multiplex PCR, yet TCRdb's version contains in-frame clones alone and is incomplete. This sample has 35,000 to 40,000 clones, with 90% found just once. Input material: PBMCs. These receptors were obtained from a woman aged 18-30 years in good health and CMV-seronegative. Both conserved end residues are part of each CDR3. D genes are given only for firm matches. The size of a clone is reported for some rows only, either as once, few or many, or as a class for expanded clones.

TRBV6-5	NA	TRBJ1-1	NA	CASSYSWGRNTEAFF	TGTGCCAGCAGTTACTCGTGGGGGCGGAACACTGAAGCTTTCTTT
TRBV5-4	NA	TRBJ2-1	NA	CASSRMTSYNEQFF	TGTGCCAGCAGCCGCATGACTAGCTACAATGAGCAGTTCTTC
TRBV7-8	TRBD2	TRBJ2-1	NA	CASSLVGGRYPNEQFF	TGTGCCAGCAGCTTAGTGGGCGGGAGGTACCCGAATGAGCAGTTCTTC
TRBV28	NA	TRBJ2-2	once	CASSLVRGMRTGELFF	TGTGCCAGCAGTTTAGTTAGGGGCATGCGCACCGGGGAGCTGTTTTTT
TRBV6-1	TRBD1	TRBJ2-7	NA	CASQMQRTGSYEQYF	TGTGCCAGCCAGATGCAACGGACAGGGTCCTACGAGCAGTACTTC
TRBV7-2	NA	TRBJ2-1	few	CASSLVWANEQFF	TGTGCCAGCAGCTTAGTTTGGGCGAATGAGCAGTTCTTC
TRBV6-6	NA	TRBJ1-2	NA	CATRLDTLYGYTF	TGTGCCACAAGACTGGACACTCTCTATGGCTACACCTTC
TRBV27	NA	TRBJ2-7	NA	CASSSTTTYEQYF	TGTGCCAGCAGTTCTACCACCACCTACGAGCAGTACTTC
TRBV4-3	NA	TRBJ1-4	NA	CASSRAGIMVEKLFF	TGCGCCAGCAGCCGCGCGGGTATAATGGTAGAAAAACTGTTTTTT
TRBV7-9	TRBD2	TRBJ2-3	NA	CASSLGASGEMGTDTQYF	TGTGCCAGCAGCTTAGGGGCTAGCGGCGAGATGGGCACAGATACGCAGTATTTT
TRBV11-2	NA	TRBJ1-2	NA	CASSSDRNYGYTF	TGTGCCAGCAGCTCCGACAGAAACTATGGCTACACCTTC
TRBV28	TRBD1	TRBJ2-7	NA	CASSTRDRGAYEQYF	TGTGCCAGCAGTACCCGGGACAGGGGGGCGTACGAGCAGTACTTC
TRBV27	NA	TRBJ2-3	NA	CASSLFQGPGTDTQYF	TGTGCCAGCAGTTTATTTCAGGGCCCCGGCACAGATACGCAGTATTTT
TRBV2	NA	TRBJ1-2	NA	CASSEALGGRGYTF	TGTGCCAGCAGTGAAGCGCTAGGGGGTAGGGGCTACACCTTC
TRBV9	TRBD2	TRBJ2-7	NA	CASSASGAGGNEQYF	TGTGCCAGCAGCGCATCGGGAGCGGGAGGGAACGAGCAGTACTTC
TRBV27	NA	TRBJ1-5	NA	CASSSVTGTTGNQPQHF	TGTGCCAGCAGTTCGGTGACAGGAACAACTGGCAATCAGCCCCAGCATTTT
TRBV5-6	NA	TRBJ1-4	once	CASSYRVRKDEKLFF	TGTGCCAGCAGCTACAGGGTAAGGAAGGATGAAAAACTGTTTTTT
TRBV23-1	NA	TRBJ2-1	once	CASSQPQTGFGEQFF	TGCGCCAGCAGTCAACCACAAACAGGGTTTGGCGAGCAGTTCTTC
TRBV28	NA	TRBJ2-3	NA	CASLGGTDTQYF	TGTGCCAGCCTCGGGGGCACAGATACGCAGTATTTT
TRBV10-1	NA	TRBJ2-7	NA	CASSEGGRPYEQYF	TGCGCCAGCAGTGAAGGTGGGAGACCCTACGAGCAGTACTTC